Shown below are 31 T cell receptor beta chains from a single sample sequenced in a study of blood T cell repertoires in COVID-19. Sequencing used immunoSEQ multiplex PCR; TCRdb keeps in-frame clones, though not all of them. The table has about 180,000 clones, more than 75% seen once. Sequenced material: peripheral blood. The receptor source for this set is a woman in her 70s with COVID-19, enrolled during active disease.

The chain has TRBV5-4 and TRBJ2-7, with 12 bases fitting TRBD2. The CDR3 covers 15 residues. V lost 4 bases and J lost 2; bases outside the gene matches: 4. CDR1 is SGHNT, CDR2 YYREEE, per germline (reference sequence). The CDR3 protein is CASSEGLAGAYEQYF. The CDR3 DNA follows: TGTGCCAGCAGCGAGGGACTAGCGGGTGCCTACGAGCAGTACTTC.

V and J are TRBV2 and TRBJ2-1; maybe TRBD2 (5 bases). Looked up from germline, CDR1 is SNHLY and CDR2 is FYNNEI. This CDR3 comprises 15 residues. V was clipped by 6 bases and J by 0 bases, with 12 bases between them. In DNA, the CDR3 is TGTGCCAGCAGGAGGGCGGTCCGCTCCTACAATGAGCAGTTCTTC. Its translation is CASRRAVRSYNEQFF.

The CDR3 DNA is TGTGCCAGTAATCTAGAACGGGACAGGTATCAGCCCCAGCATTTT. Translation gives CASNLERDRYQPQHF. The chain links TRBV19 to TRBJ1-5, with 8 bases identical to TRBD1. Germline lookup yields CDR1 LNHDA and CDR2 SQIVND (reference sequence). V lost 7 bases to trimming and J lost 5 bases; unmatched junction nucleotides: 10. This CDR3 is built from 15 residues.

V gene TRBV19 combines with J gene TRBJ2-5, with 8 positions matching TRBD1. The DNA matches TRBJ2-7 better at its end, which makes the J call doubtful. The CDR3 loop spans 15 amino acids. Germline V CDR1 and CDR2: LNHDA, SQIVND (reference sequence). CDR3 sequence (DNA): TGTGCCAGTAGTACTCGACAGGGGATCTCCTACGAGCAGTACTTC. Residues: CASSTRQGISYEQYF.

This chain uses TRBV18 with TRBJ1-6; D remains ambiguous. V lost 5 bases and J lost 0, with 8 bases in between. The length of the CDR3 is 15 residues. CDR1 and CDR2 from the germline V gene are KGHSH and LQKENI. This CDR3 is CASSSESSYNSPLHF. In DNA, the CDR3 is TGTGCCAGCTCATCGGAGAGCTCCTATAATTCACCCCTCCACTTT.

V gene TRBV28 combines with J gene TRBJ1-2; 7 bases agree with TRBD1. The CDR3 totals 15 residues. Trimming took 3 bases from V and 4 from J; bases not matched to a gene: 8. The V gene's germline CDR1 is MDHEN and CDR2 SYDVKM. In DNA, the CDR3 is TGTGCCAGCAGTTTGCCTCTCAACAGGGGCTATGGCTACACCTTC. Residues: CASSLPLNRGYGYTF.

J is TRBJ1-2 and V is TRBV6-5; D is unresolved. V gave up 8 bases and J gave up 4 bases, with 11 bases separating them. CDR3 length: 12 residues. Germline V gene sequence: CDR1 MNHEY, CDR2 SVGAGI. The CDR3 region has the DNA TGTGCCAGCTTTGGGCAGGTCTATGGCTACACCTTC. Residues: CASFGQVYGYTF.

The chain is built from TRBV5-4 and TRBJ1-2; no reliable D call. The CDR3 has 15 amino acids. V lost 0 bases and J 4 bases, leaving 13 bases between the germline ends. The germline V gene has CDR1 SGHNT and CDR2 YYREEE (reference sequence). The CDR3 nucleotides read TGTGCCAGCAGCTTGGGACAACCCTTGTCCTATGGCTACACCTTC. This encodes CASSLGQPLSYGYTF.

This clone was recorded only once. The V gene is TRBV5-5, the J gene TRBJ2-5; D might be TRBD2 (5 bases). V was clipped by 4 bases and J by 4 bases, with 17 bases between them. The germline V gene has CDR1 SGHKS and CDR2 YYEKEE (reference sequence). The CDR3 runs 15 residues. The chain's CDR3 is CASSDGPYRGETQYF. CDR3 nucleotides: TGTGCCAGCAGCGACGGGCCCTACCGGGGAGAGACCCAGTACTTC.

The rearrangement joins TRBV30 to TRBJ1-5; 8 bases match TRBD1. The trim removed 2 bases at V and 7 bases at J, leaving 7 bases unmatched. CDR1 GTSNPN and CDR2 SVGIG come from the germline V gene (reference sequence). The CDR3 loop spans 14 amino acids. The CDR3 is CAWSPGQVGQPQHF. CDR3 DNA: TGTGCCTGGAGTCCGGGACAGGTCGGGCAGCCCCAGCATTTT.

This clone was recorded only once. The rearrangement joins TRBV9 to TRBJ2-7, with 7 bases matching TRBD1. The J segment lost 6 bases and the V segment lost 2 bases, leaving 11 bases of the junction unmatched. The CDR3 has 15 amino acids. Germline CDR1 and CDR2: SGDLS and YYNGEE. CDR3: CASSVDWIGGREQYF. For the CDR3, the DNA is TGTGCCAGCAGCGTTGATTGGATAGGGGGCCGCGAGCAGTACTTC.

The chain employs TRBV28 and TRBJ2-3, with TRBD1 matching over 7 bases. Germline CDR1 MDHEN, CDR2 SYDVKM. J lost 5 bases, V lost 5 bases, and 10 bases had no gene match. CDR3 size: 15 residues. CDR3 coding DNA: TGTGCCAGCAGTCGGACAGGCCCCGCGGGAGATACGCAGTATTTT. Amino acids: CASSRTGPAGDTQYF.

The rearrangement links TRBV6-6 to TRBJ1-1; no clear D gene. Per germline, CDR1 MNHNY and CDR2 SVGAGI (reference sequence). V lost 4 bases and J 7 bases, leaving 13 bases between the germline ends. This CDR3 is 13 amino acids long. In DNA, the CDR3 is TGTGCCAGCAGTTCCCCAGAGGGTAATGAAGCTTTCTTT. Its translation is CASSSPEGNEAFF.

The V gene is TRBV7-2, the J gene TRBJ1-6, with TRBD1 matching 7 bases. The CDR3 extends over 17 amino acids. V was clipped by 6 bases and J by 7 bases; unmatched bases: 15. From germline, CDR1 is SGHTA and CDR2 FQGNSA. This CDR3 reads CASSHTQGKGWNSPLHF. The DNA of the CDR3 is TGTGCCAGCAGTCACACACAGGGGAAGGGGTGGAATTCACCCCTCCACTTT. Drawing the rest from reference TRBV7-2 and TRBJ1-6, the complete variable domain is GAGVSQSPSNKVTEKGKDVELRCDPISGHTALYWYRQSLGQGLEFLIYFQGNSAPDKSGLPSDRFSAERTGGSVSTLTIQRTQQEDSAVYLCASSHTQGKGWNSPLHFGNGTRLTVT.

The V and J genes are TRBV5-1 and TRBJ1-1; D perhaps matches TRBD1 (5 bases). This CDR3 contains 15 residues. The V gene lost 2 bases and the J gene lost 1 base, with 12 bases spanning the gap. Germline V gene lookup returns CDR1 SGHRS and CDR2 YFSETQ. CDR3 sequence: CASSFTGLENTEAFF. CDR3 in DNA: TGCGCCAGCAGCTTCACGGGACTCGAGAACACTGAAGCTTTCTTT.

The V call is TRBV3-1 (or the pseudogene TRBV3-2), the J call TRBJ1-4; 10 bases map to TRBD1. Germline trimming cut 4 bases from V and 8 bases from J; bases unmatched to any gene: 4. Germline V gene lookup returns CDR1 LGHDT and CDR2 YNNKEL (reference sequence). The CDR3 consists of 14 residues. The CDR3 nucleotides read TGTGCCAGCAGCCGGGGGACAGGGGAGGAAAAACTGTTTTTT. It yields the protein CASSRGTGEEKLFF.

The V call is TRBV6-5, the J call TRBJ1-1, with D possibly TRBD1 on 6 matching bases. This CDR3 is 14 amino acids long. The germline gives CDR1 MNHEY, CDR2 SVGAGI. V lost 5 bases, J lost 1 base, and 11 bases lay in between. CDR3 amino acids: CASSPTGRNTEAFF. The CDR3 bases are TGTGCCAGCAGTCCTACAGGGAGGAACACTGAAGCTTTCTTT.

V and J are TRBV6-6 and TRBJ2-4; 9 bases agree with TRBD1. Germline V gene sequence: CDR1 MNHNY, CDR2 SVGAGI (reference sequence). The CDR3 runs to 14 residues. The V gene end was trimmed by 2 bases and the J gene end by 8 bases; junction bases not matched to a gene: 4. The CDR3 loop reads CASSYRDRVDIQYF. As DNA, the CDR3 is TGTGCCAGCAGTTACCGGGACAGGGTGGACATTCAGTACTTC.

The genes are TRBV7-2 and TRBJ2-7, with D possibly TRBD1 on 6 matching bases. V dropped 4 bases and J dropped 4 bases, with 14 bases sitting between them. This CDR3 has 14 amino acids. In germline, CDR1 is SGHTA, CDR2 FQGNSA. DNA for the CDR3: TGTGCCAGCAGCTCCTTCGGACAGAAATACGAGCAGTACTTC. Encoded protein: CASSSFGQKYEQYF.

J is TRBJ2-1 and V is TRBV12-3 or TRBV12-4, with 7 bases fitting TRBD1. The CDR3 runs to 13 residues. With V trimmed by 4 bases and J by 8 bases, 5 bases remained unmatched. The CDR3, as DNA: TGTGCCAGCAGTTCACAGGGGATAGATGAGCAGTTCTTC. As protein: CASSSQGIDEQFF.

Points on this clone: The sample holds other DNA sequences that translate to the same CDR3. This rearrangement joins TRBV18 to TRBJ2-1; the match to TRBD2 covers 9 bases. CDR1 and CDR2 (germline): KGHSH, LQKENI. The junction had 5 bases not matched to a gene; V was cut back by 1 base and J by 7 bases. CDR3 length: 15 amino acids. The CDR3 is CASSPLAGVGNEQFF. CDR3 bases: TGTGCCAGCTCACCACTAGCGGGAGTGGGAAATGAGCAGTTCTTC.

CDR3 in DNA: TGTGCCAGCAGCTCTACTAAGCGGGGTGAGCAGTTCTTC. Translating it yields CASSSTKRGEQFF. The chain uses TRBV13 and TRBJ2-1; 7 nucleotides line up with TRBD2. The germline V gene encodes CDR1 PRHDT and CDR2 FYEKMQ (reference sequence). The CDR3 covers 13 residues. V lost 4 bases, J lost 9 bases, and 6 bases stayed unmatched.

The V call is TRBV30, the J call TRBJ1-1; no clear D. This CDR3 spans 11 amino acids. The germline gives CDR1 GTSNPN, CDR2 SVGIG (reference sequence). V dropped 3 bases and J dropped 5 bases, with 7 bases sitting between them. DNA of the CDR3: TGTGCCTGGAGCGAACTTACTGAAGCTTTCTTT. Its translation: CAWSELTEAFF.

The gene calls are TRBV2 and TRBJ2-7; tentatively, D is TRBD1 (6 bases). The CDR3 spans 13 residues. From germline, CDR1 is SNHLY and CDR2 FYNNEI. V was clipped by 2 bases and J by 6 bases, with 11 bases between them. The CDR3 DNA sequence: TGTGCCAGCAGTGAACAGGGGCCAGGCGAGCAGTACTTC. Protein sequence: CASSEQGPGEQYF. Full variable domain (missing parts from reference TRBV2 and TRBJ2-7): EPEVTQTPSHQVTQMGQEVILRCVPISNHLYFYWYRQILGQKVEFLVSFYNNEISEKSEIFDDQFSVERPDGSNFTLKIRSTKLEDSAMYFCASSEQGPGEQYFGPGTRLTVT.

The chain uses TRBV27 and TRBJ1-5; 8 nucleotides align to TRBD1. There are 12 residues in the CDR3. V shed 6 bases and J 7 bases; nucleotides not matched to a gene: 2. Looked up from germline, CDR1 is MNHEY and CDR2 is SMNVEV (reference sequence). The CDR3 region has the DNA TGTGCCAGCAGGACAGGGGAACAGCCCCAGCATTTT. Translation gives CASRTGEQPQHF.

This chain connects TRBV12-3 or TRBV12-4 to TRBJ2-1; D perhaps matches TRBD1 (6 bases). V was cut by 3 bases and J by 6 bases, with 9 bases left in between. This CDR3 has 13 amino acids. CDR3 sequence reads: CASSFLGGNEQFF. CDR3 bases: TGTGCCAGCAGTTTCCTAGGGGGCAATGAGCAGTTCTTC.

This clone was counted a single time. The rearrangement joins TRBV13 to TRBJ2-7; 7 nucleotides match TRBD1. Germline V gene sequence: CDR1 PRHDT, CDR2 FYEKMQ (reference sequence). This CDR3 is built from 17 residues. Losses at the gene ends were 0 bases for V and 0 bases for J; bases not matched to a gene: 8. In DNA form, the CDR3 reads TGTGCCAGCAGCTTAGGCCGACCGGACAGGCTCTCCTACGAGCAGTACTTC. Translated: CASSLGRPDRLSYEQYF.

The gene calls are TRBV20-1 and TRBJ2-7; TRBD1 matches 7 bases. This CDR3 contains 11 residues. Per the germline V gene, CDR1 is DFQATT and CDR2 is SNEGSKA (reference sequence). V lost 6 bases to trimming and J lost 10 bases; unmatched junction nucleotides: 9. The CDR3 DNA reads as TGCAGTGCCACGACAGGGCCGAAACAGTACTTC. Protein product: CSATTGPKQYF.

The genes are TRBV7-8 and TRBJ1-1; D ambiguous. Germline V gene data show CDR1 as SGHVS and CDR2 as FQNEAQ. Trimming removed 6 bases at V and 1 base at J, with 12 bases between. CDR3 length: 14 residues. The CDR3 loop is CASRPQPENTEAFF. The CDR3 DNA reads TGTGCCAGCAGGCCTCAACCAGAGAACACTGAAGCTTTCTTT.

The chain joins TRBV27 to TRBJ1-6, with D perhaps TRBD1 (5 bases). Germline values: CDR1 MNHEY, CDR2 SMNVEV (reference sequence). CDR3 length: 14 residues. The ends were cut back, 6 bases at V and 5 bases at J, with 11 bases in the middle. The CDR3 region has the DNA TGTGCCAGCAGGTTCCCCAGGGATAATTCACCCCTCCACTTT. The encoded protein is CASRFPRDNSPLHF.

This clone was detected once. The chain recombines TRBV9 with TRBJ2-1; 10 bases line up with TRBD2. The CDR3 runs 16 residues. Germline-derived CDR1 and CDR2 are SGDLS and YYNGEE. J lost 4 bases, V lost 3 bases, and 7 bases had no gene match. CDR3 residues: CASSGSGRAEYNEQFF. The CDR3 nucleotides are TGTGCCAGCAGCGGAAGCGGGAGGGCCGAGTACAATGAGCAGTTCTTC. Complete variable domain (other parts from reference TRBV9 and TRBJ2-1): DSGVTQTPKHLITATGQRVTLRCSPRSGDLSVYWYQQSLDQGLQFLIQYYNGEERAKGNILERFSAQQFPDLHSELNLSSLELGDSALYFCASSGSGRAEYNEQFFGPGTRLTVL.